This record concerns one T cell receptor beta chain sequence. This CDR3 contains 15 residues. Trimming at V came to 7 bases and at J to 3 bases, leaving 10 bases not matched to a gene. Germline CDR1 and CDR2: MNHEY and SVGAGI. Sequencing used immunoSEQ multiplex PCR; TCRdb keeps in-frame clones, though not all of them. The sample includes around 200,000 clones, about 85% of them seen just once. The data stem from a study of blood T cell repertoires in COVID-19. Study information: T cells, B-cell-depleted T cells, or PBMCs supplied cDNA or gDNA.

This chain connects TRBV6-5 to TRBJ2-7; 9 positions match TRBD1. Material: PBMCs or T cells enriched from blood (not recorded which). The receptor was isolated from a man aged 40-49 years who had recovered from COVID-19. CDR3 sequence: CASTKSGTGYYEQYF. For the CDR3, the DNA is TGTGCCAGCACCAAAAGCGGGACAGGGTACTACGAGCAGTACTTC.